These 17 T cell receptor beta chains were sequenced from one sample in a study of blood T cell repertoires in COVID-19. The repertoire was sequenced with immunoSEQ multiplex PCR; TCRdb's copy has only in-frame clones and lacks some. The data hold roughly 220,000 clones, with roughly 89% observed a single time. Sequencing was performed on PBMCs or T cells enriched from blood (not recorded which). The receptors stem from a man aged 30-40 years who had been exposed to COVID-19.

This clone came up once. The rearrangement uses TRBV9 and TRBJ2-1; a weak D match, TRBD2 (5 bases). Germline V CDR1 and CDR2: SGDLS, YYNGEE. V was pared by 0 bases and J by 10 bases, with 14 bases between. The length of the CDR3 is 14 residues. CDR3 sequence reads: CASSVAFGVLEQFF. CDR3 DNA: TGTGCCAGCAGCGTAGCCTTCGGGGTTTTGGAGCAGTTCTTC.

The V call is TRBV18, the J call TRBJ1-3, with D maybe TRBD1 (5 bases). The germline V and J ends were trimmed by 4 bases and 3 bases, with 10 bases remaining between them. Germline CDR1 KGHSH, CDR2 LQKENI. The CDR3 is 14 residues long. CDR3 nucleotides: TGTGCCAGCTCACTTGACAGTCTTGGAAACACCATATATTTT. This codes for CASSLDSLGNTIYF.

The genes are TRBV5-6 and TRBJ2-2; D is undetermined. Trimming cost V 2 bases and J 5 bases, with 4 bases left between them. Germline lookup yields CDR1 SGHDT and CDR2 YYEEEE. CDR3 size: 12 residues. In DNA, the CDR3 is TGTGCCAGCAGCTTCGTAACCGGGGAGCTGTTTTTT. Translating gives CASSFVTGELFF.

This chain connects TRBV4-3 to TRBJ2-1; possibly TRBD2 for D (7 bases). V was pared by 1 base and J by 5 bases, with 15 bases between. The V gene's germline CDR1 is LGHNA and CDR2 YSLEER. The CDR3 is 16 amino acids. CDR3 sequence: CASSQVLGGAHNEQFF. CDR3 DNA: TGCGCCAGCAGCCAAGTCTTAGGGGGGGCTCACAATGAGCAGTTCTTC.

The gene calls are TRBV7-9 and TRBJ2-3; D remains unclear. The germline V gene has CDR1 SEHNR and CDR2 FQNEAQ (reference sequence). Trimming left V 8 bases short and J 1 base short, with 7 bases between. The CDR3 is 12 residues long. The CDR3 region is CASGLGTDTQYF. For the CDR3, the DNA is TGTGCCAGCGGTCTAGGCACAGATACGCAGTATTTT.

V gene TRBV18 combines with J gene TRBJ1-2; TRBD1 agrees at 9 bases. Germline V lookup: CDR1 KGHSH, CDR2 LQKENI. The CDR3 contains 14 residues. J gave up 7 bases and V 3 bases, and 6 bases lay outside the gene matches. CDR3: CASSPGQGVGGYTF. The CDR3 nucleotides read TGTGCCAGCTCACCGGGACAGGGAGTTGGTGGCTACACCTTC.

The chain employs TRBV4-2 and TRBJ2-7, with 9 bases aligning to TRBD2. The trim removed 1 base at V and 6 bases at J, leaving 4 bases unmatched. The CDR3 length is 14 residues. CDR1 and CDR2 (germline): LGHNA, YNFKEQ. CDR3 in amino acids: CASSQAGRGGEQYF. CDR3 nucleotide sequence: TGTGCCAGCAGCCAAGCCGGGCGGGGGGGCGAGCAGTACTTC.

This clone was counted a single time. The rearrangement uses TRBV6-5 and TRBJ1-5, with 7 bases fitting TRBD1. The CDR3 has 13 amino acids. After removal of 8 bases from V and 11 bases from J, the junction contained 12 bases not matched to a gene. Germline lookup yields CDR1 MNHEY and CDR2 SVGAGI. The CDR3 DNA reads TGTGCCAGCGGCAGGGGGTTCCCCGAGGCCCAGCATTTT. Translating gives CASGRGFPEAQHF.

The gene calls are TRBV10-2 and TRBJ2-2, with D tentatively TRBD2 (6 bases). This CDR3 region has 18 residues. Germline-derived CDR1 and CDR2 are WSHSY and SAAADI. V lost 3 bases and J 0 bases, leaving 17 bases between the germline ends. The CDR3 protein is CASSERGNLHANTGELFF. CDR3 DNA: TGCGCCAGCAGTGAACGGGGGAACCTTCACGCGAACACCGGGGAGCTGTTTTTT.

The rearrangement links TRBV13 to TRBJ2-3, with 7 bases identical to TRBD2. The CDR3 runs 14 residues. Germline assignment: CDR1 PRHDT and CDR2 FYEKMQ (reference sequence). Losses at the gene ends were 5 bases for V and 5 bases for J; bases not matched to a gene: 7. The CDR3 here is CASSPLGGVDTQYF. The CDR3, as DNA: TGTGCCAGCAGCCCTCTGGGGGGGGTAGATACGCAGTATTTT.

The chain joins TRBV2 to TRBJ2-1, with a tentative D call TRBD1 (6 bases). Germline V lookup: CDR1 SNHLY, CDR2 FYNNEI. The CDR3 is 15 residues long. V gave up 1 base and J gave up 5 bases, with 12 bases separating them. CDR3 coding DNA: TGTGCCAGCAGTGAAGACAGGGACACCCACAATGAGCAGTTCTTC. This gives the protein CASSEDRDTHNEQFF.

The chain joins TRBV19 to TRBJ2-3; TRBD1 agrees at 8 bases. The CDR3 contains 15 residues. The germline V gene has CDR1 LNHDA and CDR2 SQIVND (reference sequence). The V gene end was trimmed by 2 bases and the J gene end by 4 bases; junction bases not matched to a gene: 5. Here the CDR3 DNA reads TGTGCCAGTAGTATACAGGGGGCTATCCCAGATACGCAGTATTTT. It yields the protein CASSIQGAIPDTQYF. Filled out from reference TRBV19 and TRBJ2-3, the complete variable domain reads DGGITQSPKYLFRKEGQNVTLSCEQNLNHDAMYWYRQDPGQGLRLIYYSQIVNDFQKGDIAEGYSVSREKKESFPLTVTSAQKNPTAFYLCASSIQGAIPDTQYFGPGTRLTVL.

This chain uses TRBV5-4 with TRBJ2-5, with TRBD2 as a possible D gene (7 bases). There are 14 residues in the CDR3. From germline, CDR1 is SGHNT and CDR2 YYREEE (reference sequence). V gave up 4 bases and J gave up 3 bases, with 13 bases separating them. The DNA for the CDR3 is TGTGCCAGCAGCCACCGGGGGGCCGAAGAGACCCAGTACTTC. As protein: CASSHRGAEETQYF.

This clone was counted at least ten times. The V gene is TRBV7-9, the J gene TRBJ1-3, with D unclear. V shed 0 bases and J shed 0 bases, with 9 bases lying between them. Germline CDR1 and CDR2: SEHNR and FQNEAQ (reference sequence). This CDR3 is built from 16 residues. The CDR3 DNA follows: TGTGCCAGCAGCTTAGCTGGGAGCTACTCTGGAAACACCATATATTTT. This gives the protein CASSLAGSYSGNTIYF.

V and J are TRBV19 and TRBJ1-5, with 10 bases lining up with TRBD1. The CDR3 extends over 20 amino acids. J gave up 2 bases and V 5 bases, and 18 bases lay outside the gene matches. The germline CDR1 and CDR2 sequences are LNHDA and SQIVND (reference sequence). The CDR3 loop is CASSPFDRGLVTRGNQPQHF. CDR3 bases: TGTGCCAGTAGTCCGTTCGACAGGGGGCTTGTGACGCGGGGCAATCAGCCCCAGCATTTT. The variable domain in full, completed from reference TRBV19 and TRBJ1-5, reads DGGITQSPKYLFRKEGQNVTLSCEQNLNHDAMYWYRQDPGQGLRLIYYSQIVNDFQKGDIAEGYSVSREKKESFPLTVTSAQKNPTAFYLCASSPFDRGLVTRGNQPQHFGDGTRLSIL.

The V call is TRBV7-9, the J call TRBJ2-2; tentatively, D is TRBD2 (5 bases). This CDR3 region has 15 residues. The germline V gene has CDR1 SEHNR and CDR2 FQNEAQ (reference sequence). The germline V and J ends were trimmed by 3 bases and 8 bases, with 16 bases remaining between them. The CDR3 coding sequence is TGTGCCAGCAGCTTGCGCCCTCCGGGCGGGGGGGAGCTGTTTTTT. The encoded protein is CASSLRPPGGGELFF.

The chain employs TRBV3-1 (or the pseudogene TRBV3-2) and TRBJ2-5; perhaps TRBD2 as D (5 bases). The CDR3 spans 14 residues. Germline lookup yields CDR1 LGHDT and CDR2 YNNKEL (reference sequence). V lost 8 bases and J 1 base, leaving 14 bases between the germline ends. CDR3 DNA sequence: TGTGCCAGCGGGAGAAGCGGAGCCCAAGAGACCCAGTACTTC. It specifies CASGRSGAQETQYF.